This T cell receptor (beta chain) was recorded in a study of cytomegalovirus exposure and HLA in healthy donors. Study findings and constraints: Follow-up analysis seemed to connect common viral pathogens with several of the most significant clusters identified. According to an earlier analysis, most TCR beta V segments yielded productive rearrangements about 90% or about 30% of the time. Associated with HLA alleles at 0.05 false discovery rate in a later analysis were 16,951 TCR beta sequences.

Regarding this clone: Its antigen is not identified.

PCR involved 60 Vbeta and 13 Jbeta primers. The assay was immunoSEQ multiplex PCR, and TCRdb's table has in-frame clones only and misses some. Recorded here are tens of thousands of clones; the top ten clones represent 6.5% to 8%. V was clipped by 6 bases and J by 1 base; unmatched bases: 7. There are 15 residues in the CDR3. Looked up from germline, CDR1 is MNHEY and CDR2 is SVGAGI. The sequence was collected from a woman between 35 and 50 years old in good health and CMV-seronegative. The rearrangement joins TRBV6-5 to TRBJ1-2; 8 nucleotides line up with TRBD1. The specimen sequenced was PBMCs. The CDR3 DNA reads TGTGCCAGCAGCCAAGACAGGGGTTTTAACTATGGCTACACCTTC. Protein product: CASSQDRGFNYGYTF.